One sample yielded the 29 T cell receptor beta chains listed below, sequenced in a study of a mutant IDH1 vaccine in newly diagnosed glioma. The time point is: baseline, week 1 (first vaccination visit). The treatment: pre-vaccination baseline after standard-of-care therapy. The method was immunoSEQ multiplex PCR; TCRdb's version includes in-frame clones alone and lacks a portion of them. The sample has about 92,000 clones, roughly four fifths seen once. The sample in question was PBMCs, obtained from a glioma patient treated with radiotherapy, temozolomide or both. All receptors come from a woman between 50 and 59 years old with glioma.

The V and J genes are TRBV7-9 and TRBJ2-3; no clear D. Germline loops: CDR1 SEHNR, CDR2 FQNEAQ (reference sequence). CDR3 size: 13 residues. V dropped 2 bases and J dropped 5 bases, with 8 bases sitting between them. CDR3 in amino acids: CASSLNSRDTQYF. DNA for the CDR3: TGTGCCAGCAGCTTAAATTCTAGAGATACGCAGTATTTT.

V and J are TRBV18 and TRBJ1-3; D is uncertain. This CDR3 is 15 amino acids long. The V and J ends lost 3 bases and 0 bases respectively, with 9 bases between them. The germline V gene encodes CDR1 KGHSH and CDR2 LQKENI. The CDR3 reads CASSPDLHSGNTIYF. The DNA for the CDR3 is TGTGCCAGCTCACCCGACTTGCACTCTGGAAACACCATATATTTT.

This clone was seen only a few times. The gene calls are TRBV7-3 and TRBJ1-2; TRBD1 matches 10 bases. CDR1 and CDR2 (germline): SGHTA, FQGTGA. The J segment lost 6 bases and the V segment lost 3 bases, leaving 13 bases of the junction unmatched. The CDR3 is 17 residues long. The CDR3 nucleotides read TGTGCCAGCAGCTTGACGCCCGGGACAGGGGAGTGGAATGGCTACACCTTC. Its translation: CASSLTPGTGEWNGYTF.

This clone was seen a single time. The chain joins TRBV6-6 to TRBJ1-1; 12 bases match TRBD1. V was pared by 10 bases and J by 7 bases, with 13 bases of the junction left unmatched. Germline assignment: CDR1 MNHNY and CDR2 SVGAGI (reference sequence). CDR3 length: 15 residues. This chain's CDR3 is CATNPGQGAEGEAFF. DNA of the CDR3: TGTGCCACAAATCCGGGACAGGGGGCGGAAGGTGAAGCTTTCTTT.

The chain is built from TRBV7-9 and TRBJ2-7, with 7 bases aligning to TRBD1. J lost 2 bases, V lost 4 bases, and 5 bases had no gene match. This CDR3 is 14 amino acids long. The germline CDR1 and CDR2 sequences are SEHNR and FQNEAQ (reference sequence). The CDR3 here is CASSSPGQTYEQYF. In DNA form, the CDR3 reads TGTGCCAGCAGCTCGCCGGGACAGACCTACGAGCAGTACTTC.

V usage is TRBV10-2 and J usage is TRBJ2-5; D is tentatively TRBD1 or TRBD2 (6 bases each). CDR3 length equals 14 residues. The V end was cut by 8 bases, the J end by 5 bases, with 18 bases between. Per germline, CDR1 WSHSY and CDR2 SAAADI. In DNA, the CDR3 is TGCGCCAGCTATTATAGGGGGGCCGGGGAGACCCAGTACTTC. This codes for CASYYRGAGETQYF.

The chain uses TRBV5-1 and TRBJ2-7; D not certain. V lost 0 bases and J 2 bases, leaving 9 bases between the germline ends. Germline V gene data show CDR1 as SGHRS and CDR2 as YFSETQ. The length of the CDR3 is 14 residues. CDR3 residues: CASSLGPGTYEQYF. CDR3 sequence (DNA): TGCGCCAGCAGCTTGGGCCCAGGAACCTACGAGCAGTACTTC. The full variable domain, its missing parts supplied by reference TRBV5-1 and TRBJ2-7, is KAGVTQTPRYLIKTRGQQVTLSCSPISGHRSVSWYQQTPGQGLQFLFEYFSETQRNKGNFPGRFSGRQFSNSRSEMNVSTLELGDSALYLCASSLGPGTYEQYFGPGTRLTVT.

The genes are TRBV30 and TRBJ2-1, with TRBD1 matching 10 bases. V shed 8 bases and J 4 bases; nucleotides not matched to a gene: 5. Germline CDR1 and CDR2: GTSNPN and SVGIG (reference sequence). This CDR3 contains 13 residues. Here the CDR3 reads CARRDRGYNEQFF. CDR3 bases: TGTGCCCGCCGGGACAGGGGTTACAATGAGCAGTTCTTC.

This clone occurred many times. J is TRBJ2-2 and V is TRBV2, with 7 nucleotides matching TRBD1. Germline V lookup: CDR1 SNHLY, CDR2 FYNNEI. This CDR3 is built from 14 residues. Trimming removed 10 bases from V and 5 bases from J; junction bases left unmatched: 10. The CDR3 reads CATTGTDMTGELFF. Here the CDR3 DNA reads TGTGCCACCACCGGGACAGATATGACCGGGGAGCTGTTTTTT. Complete variable domain (other parts from reference TRBV2 and TRBJ2-2): EPEVTQTPSHQVTQMGQEVILRCVPISNHLYFYWYRQILGQKVEFLVSFYNNEISEKSEIFDDQFSVERPDGSNFTLKIRSTKLEDSAMYFCATTGTDMTGELFFGEGSRLTVL.

This clone showed up just a few times. The genes are TRBV7-2 and TRBJ1-1, with a weak D call TRBD1 (6 bases). From germline, CDR1 is SGHTA and CDR2 FQGNSA. This CDR3 is built from 13 residues. Trimming removed 5 bases from V and 4 bases from J, with 11 bases in between. The CDR3 region is CASSDTGFTEAFF. CDR3 nucleotide sequence: TGTGCCAGCAGCGACACAGGGTTCACTGAAGCTTTCTTT.

This chain connects TRBV11-3 to TRBJ2-7; 8 nucleotides line up with TRBD2. Germline V lookup: CDR1 SGHNT, CDR2 YENEEA. The CDR3 length is 13 residues. J gave up 5 bases and V 5 bases, and 5 bases lay outside the gene matches. DNA for the CDR3: TGTGCCAGCAGCCCCGGGGGGGCCAACGAGCAGTACTTC. Amino acids: CASSPGGANEQYF.

This sequence joins TRBV13 and TRBJ2-5, with TRBD1 matching 9 bases. Trimming removed 0 bases from V and 5 bases from J; junction bases left unmatched: 4. This CDR3 is 15 amino acids long. Germline CDR1 PRHDT, CDR2 FYEKMQ (reference sequence). CDR3 amino acids: CASSLGDRGSETQYF. CDR3 sequence (DNA): TGTGCCAGCAGCTTAGGGGACAGGGGTTCCGAGACCCAGTACTTC. The full variable domain, in which reference TRBV13 and TRBJ2-5 provide the parts outside the CDR3, is AAGVIQSPRHLIKEKRETATLKCYPIPRHDTVYWYQQGPGQDPQFLISFYEKMQSDKGSIPDRFSAQQFSDYHSELNMSSLELGDSALYFCASSLGDRGSETQYFGPGTRLLVL.

This chain joins TRBV27 and TRBJ2-7; the D is unclear. Germline values: CDR1 MNHEY, CDR2 SMNVEV (reference sequence). The CDR3 is 15 amino acids. V dropped 5 bases and J dropped 5 bases, with 19 bases sitting between them. This CDR3 reads CASSPILLRTHEQYF. In DNA form, the CDR3 reads TGTGCCAGCAGTCCCATCCTACTGCGAACCCACGAGCAGTACTTC.

As to this clone: Because the CDR3's place on the DNA is in doubt, the DNA is left out and the CDR3 is given as listed by TCRdb. This chain links TRBV19 with TRBJ1-1; TRBD1 is taken as the D call from the table, unchecked against the DNA. The CDR3 comprises 14 residues, both ends counted. CDR1 is LNHDA and CDR2 is SQIVND in the germline V gene (reference sequence). The CDR3 protein is CASKFGPGITEAFF.

The chain carries TRBV30 and TRBJ1-3, with no clear D. V was pared by 1 base and J by 4 bases, with 11 bases between. In germline, CDR1 is GTSNPN, CDR2 SVGIG (reference sequence). This CDR3 region has 14 residues. CDR3 sequence reads: CAWSGSLRGNTIYF. As DNA, the CDR3 is TGTGCCTGGAGTGGGTCATTACGGGGAAACACCATATATTTT.

The V and J genes are TRBV5-1 and TRBJ1-3; possibly TRBD1 for D (5 bases). The CDR3 is 17 residues long. Trimming removed 4 bases at V and 0 bases at J, with 17 bases between. CDR1 is SGHRS and CDR2 is YFSETQ in the germline V gene. CDR3 DNA: TGCGCCAGCAGCCCAACCCCACGGGGGTCCTCTGGAAACACCATATATTTT. It translates to CASSPTPRGSSGNTIYF.

This chain links TRBV28 with TRBJ2-7; the match to TRBD1 covers 8 bases. Germline trimming cut 6 bases from V and 2 bases from J; bases unmatched to any gene: 12. The germline V gene has CDR1 MDHEN and CDR2 SYDVKM. This CDR3 is built from 16 residues. The CDR3 nucleotides are TGTGCCAGCAGCTCAGGAGGCAGGGACAGGCCCTACGAGCAGTACTTC. This encodes CASSSGGRDRPYEQYF.

V is TRBV4-2 and J is TRBJ2-3; TRBD2 might be the D (5 bases). The V end was cut by 0 bases, the J end by 8 bases, with 15 bases between. Per the germline V gene, CDR1 is LGHNA and CDR2 is YNFKEQ. The CDR3 covers 15 residues. This CDR3 is CASSQDPGSRGTQYF. The DNA for the CDR3 is TGTGCCAGCAGCCAAGATCCCGGTAGCCGGGGTACGCAGTATTTT.

The chain uses TRBV7-9 and TRBJ2-3; 7 bases are a match to TRBD2. CDR1 SEHNR and CDR2 FQNEAQ come from the germline V gene (reference sequence). The CDR3 totals 14 residues. The V gene end was trimmed by 6 bases and the J gene end by 2 bases; junction bases not matched to a gene: 5. In nucleotides, the CDR3 is TGTGCCAGCAGGCCCGGGACTACCACAGATACGCAGTATTTT. It encodes CASRPGTTTDTQYF.

V and J are TRBV5-1 and TRBJ2-7; 8 positions agree with TRBD1. Trimming cost V 1 base and J 3 bases; bases outside gene matches: 9. The CDR3 spans 16 residues. Germline V lookup: CDR1 SGHRS, CDR2 YFSETQ. The CDR3 DNA sequence: TGCGCCAGCAGCTTGTTAGGGCAGGGGGCGAACTACGAGCAGTACTTC. Protein sequence: CASSLLGQGANYEQYF.

The V gene is TRBV4-3, the J gene TRBJ1-1; TRBD1 agrees at 8 bases. The V gene's germline CDR1 is LGHNA and CDR2 YSLEER. J gave up 2 bases and V 1 base, and 3 bases lay outside the gene matches. CDR3 length: 15 residues. Here the CDR3 reads CASSQAGQGNTEAFF. DNA of the CDR3: TGCGCCAGCAGCCAAGCTGGACAGGGCAACACTGAAGCTTTCTTT.

There are a few counts of this clone. V usage is TRBV7-8 and J usage is TRBJ1-6, with 8 bases that match TRBD1. This CDR3 comprises 19 residues. Germline V gene lookup returns CDR1 SGHVS and CDR2 FQNEAQ. Germline trimming cut 0 bases from V and 0 bases from J; bases unmatched to any gene: 7. The CDR3 bases are TGTGCCAGCAGCTTAGCGAGACAGGGGTCGGGCTCCTATAATTCACCCCTCCACTTT. Its protein is CASSLARQGSGSYNSPLHF.

J is TRBJ1-3 and V is TRBV6-5; D ambiguous. The ends were cut back, 6 bases at V and 3 bases at J, with 12 bases in the middle. CDR3 size: 14 residues. Germline V gene sequence: CDR1 MNHEY, CDR2 SVGAGI. CDR3 DNA sequence: TGTGCCAGCAGGCAAGACTCTGGTGGAAACACCATATATTTT. Translated, it gives CASRQDSGGNTIYF.

V and J are TRBV15 and TRBJ2-3, with 12 bases aligning to TRBD1. Trimming removed 5 bases from V and 2 bases from J; junction bases left unmatched: 5. The CDR3 runs to 16 residues. Germline values: CDR1 LNHNV, CDR2 YYDKDF (reference sequence). CDR3 DNA: TGTGCCACCAGCGGGGACAGGGGGCTTTCCACAGATACGCAGTATTTT. Amino acids: CATSGDRGLSTDTQYF.

This clone was seen once. The chain uses TRBV6-1 and TRBJ2-1; TRBD2 matches at 9 bases. V shed 6 bases, J shed 9 bases, and the junction held 12 bases outside the gene matches. The CDR3 is made up of 15 amino acids. Germline assignment: CDR1 MNHNS and CDR2 SASEGT. The CDR3 protein is CASSIAGALTTEQFF. CDR3 bases: TGTGCCAGCAGCATAGCGGGGGCCCTCACCACTGAGCAGTTCTTC.

CDR3 DNA sequence: TGTGCCAGCAGTGACGGTCCAGGGGGCTCCTACAATGAGCAGTTCTTC. Residues: CASSDGPGGSYNEQFF. The chain couples TRBV6-1 to TRBJ2-1, with 7 nucleotides matching TRBD1. Germline CDR1 and CDR2: MNHNS and SASEGT. The CDR3 is 16 amino acids. V lost 3 bases and J lost 0; bases outside the gene matches: 5.

The CDR3 sequence is CASSLDGGGHQPQHF. CDR3 DNA sequence: TGCGCCAGCAGCTTGGATGGGGGGGGGCATCAGCCCCAGCATTTT. This chain connects TRBV5-1 to TRBJ1-5, with D possibly being TRBD1 (6 bases). Trimming stripped 0 bases from V and 5 bases from J, with 12 bases between. The CDR3 length is 15 residues. The germline gives CDR1 SGHRS, CDR2 YFSETQ.

V usage is TRBV30 and J usage is TRBJ1-1; 11 bases align to TRBD1. The CDR3 runs 15 residues. CDR1 and CDR2 (germline): GTSNPN, SVGIG (reference sequence). J gave up 7 bases and V 5 bases, and 12 bases lay outside the gene matches. CDR3 bases: TGTGCCTGGGAGGACAGGGGGCGCGGGGTCGTTGAAGCTTTCTTT. Its translation is CAWEDRGRGVVEAFF.

The rearrangement joins TRBV28 to TRBJ1-5; 7 bases map to TRBD1. V trimming: 4 bases; J trimming: 1 base; junction bases outside the gene matches: 1. Germline V gene sequence: CDR1 MDHEN, CDR2 SYDVKM. The length of the CDR3 is 14 residues. The CDR3 DNA follows: TGTGCCAGCAGTTGGACAGGAAGCAATCAGCCCCAGCATTTT. This encodes CASSWTGSNQPQHF.